These 22 T cell receptor beta chains were sequenced from one sample in a study of beta chain features in type 1 diabetes. Study-wide points: Among patients with Type 1 diabetes, TCRB CDR3s were moderately but significantly shorter in every one of the four CD4+ subsets.

The antigens these receptors bind are not known. Expressed TCRB transcripts got sequenced, as all isolated RNA was reverse transcribed. The table came from immunoSEQ multiplex PCR; TCRdb's copy has only in-frame clones and leaves some out. The table includes roughly 290,000 clones, approximately 15% detected once. The sample was naive CD4+ T cells from blood. These receptors were obtained from a young man with type 1 diabetes.

The chain recombines TRBV19 with TRBJ2-6; D ambiguous. Germline CDR1 LNHDA, CDR2 SQIVND (reference sequence). The length of the CDR3 is 16 residues. Trimming pared 6 bases from V and 0 bases from J, leaving 12 bases between. This chain's CDR3 is CASRLRESSGANVLTF. CDR3 nucleotide sequence: TGTGCCAGTAGACTCCGAGAGAGCTCTGGGGCCAACGTCCTGACTTTC.

CDR3 region: CASSFRDSTEAFF. The CDR3 DNA reads TGTGCCAGCAGTTTCCGGGACAGTACTGAAGCTTTCTTT. The rearrangement joins TRBV27 to TRBJ1-1; 7 nucleotides line up with TRBD1. The CDR3 contains 13 residues. J was trimmed by 5 bases and V by 3 bases; bases with no gene match: 3. The germline CDR1 and CDR2 sequences are MNHEY and SMNVEV (reference sequence).

Only a few counts were recorded for this clone. The CDR3 sequence is CASSVELAGGRNEQFF. CDR3 DNA: TGCGCCAGCAGCGTCGAATTAGCGGGAGGGAGGAATGAGCAGTTCTTC. The chain employs TRBV5-1 and TRBJ2-1; the match to TRBD2 covers 11 bases. The J segment lost 7 bases and the V segment lost 4 bases, leaving 10 bases of the junction unmatched. Per germline, CDR1 SGHRS and CDR2 YFSETQ. The CDR3 contains 16 residues.

The chain recombines TRBV15 with TRBJ2-5; D ambiguous. The V end lost 0 bases, the J end lost 0 bases, and 2 bases lay between the germline ends. The CDR3 is 13 amino acids. In germline, CDR1 is LNHNV, CDR2 YYDKDF (reference sequence). The DNA of the CDR3 is TGTGCCACCAGCAGAGATAACCAAGAGACCCAGTACTTC. The encoded protein is CATSRDNQETQYF.

This clone was seen a handful of times. This CDR3 is CASSQEGMTGETEAFF. The CDR3, as DNA: TGCGCCAGCAGCCAAGAAGGAATGACAGGGGAAACTGAAGCTTTCTTT. The chain combines TRBV4-3 with TRBJ1-1; 8 bases map to TRBD1. The J segment lost 5 bases and the V segment lost 0 bases, leaving 8 bases of the junction unmatched. Germline V gene lookup returns CDR1 LGHNA and CDR2 YSLEER. The CDR3 is made up of 16 amino acids.

This clone was seen a handful of times. The chain couples TRBV21-1 to TRBJ2-7; TRBD1, as called in the table, went unchecked against the DNA. TRBV21-1 is marked as a pseudogene. CDR3 length: 15 residues. The CDR3 here is CATTTKSGTPYEQYF. As DNA, the CDR3 is TGTGCCACCACCACGAAATCCGGGACACCGTACGAGCAGTACTTC.

A remark on this clone: The sample has other DNA sequences that encode this CDR3 too. CDR3 residues: CASSLADRAETQYF. CDR3 DNA: TGCGCCAGCAGCTTGGCCGACAGGGCAGAGACCCAGTACTTC. The rearrangement joins TRBV5-1 to TRBJ2-5, with 7 positions matching TRBD1. The germline CDR1 and CDR2 sequences are SGHRS and YFSETQ. This CDR3 region has 14 residues. V trimming: 0 bases; J trimming: 4 bases; junction bases outside the gene matches: 3.

The CDR3 DNA follows: TGTGCCAGCAGCTTAGAACTTTATGGCTACACCTTC. Its translation is CASSLELYGYTF. The V and J genes are TRBV7-9 and TRBJ1-2; D unresolved. Per germline, CDR1 SEHNR and CDR2 FQNEAQ (reference sequence). This CDR3 region has 12 residues. Trimming stripped 1 base from V and 5 bases from J, with 5 bases between.

This clone has only a few counts. The chain joins TRBV25-1 to TRBJ2-7, with D possibly being TRBD2 (5 bases). Germline loops: CDR1 MGHDK, CDR2 SYGVNS. Trimming removed 11 bases at V and 3 bases at J, with 14 bases between. The CDR3 loop spans 12 amino acids. CDR3 protein: CAASGTIYEQYF. DNA of the CDR3: TGTGCCGCCTCGGGAACCATCTACGAGCAGTACTTC.

This rearrangement joins TRBV7-9 to TRBJ1-6, with 7 bases matching TRBD1. The germline gives CDR1 SEHNR, CDR2 FQNEAQ (reference sequence). CDR3 length: 15 residues. The V and J ends lost 1 base and 6 bases, in that order; junction bases with no gene match: 3. CDR3 DNA: TGTGCCAGCAGCTTAGAGCAGGGGGGTAATTCACCCCTCCACTTT. It translates to CASSLEQGGNSPLHF.

In its sample, this clone was seen a few times. V gene TRBV9 combines with J gene TRBJ2-7, with 9 nucleotides matching TRBD1. V dropped 2 bases and J dropped 3; count of bases not matched to a gene: 6. Germline V gives CDR1 SGDLS, CDR2 YYNGEE. The CDR3 runs to 15 residues. For the CDR3, the DNA is TGTGCCAGCAGCGTCCGACCGGGACAGGGCTACGAGCAGTACTTC. Translation: CASSVRPGQGYEQYF. The complete variable domain, with remaining parts taken from reference TRBV9 and TRBJ2-7, reads DSGVTQTPKHLITATGQRVTLRCSPRSGDLSVYWYQQSLDQGLQFLIQYYNGEERAKGNILERFSAQQFPDLHSELNLSSLELGDSALYFCASSVRPGQGYEQYFGPGTRLTVT.

This clone was counted between two and nine times. The chain combines TRBV4-3 with TRBJ2-2; 7 bases fit TRBD2. From germline, CDR1 is LGHNA and CDR2 YSLEER. V dropped 6 bases and J dropped 0; count of bases not matched to a gene: 4. The CDR3 covers 15 residues. CDR3 residues: CASRYGGSNTGELFF. CDR3 nucleotide sequence: TGCGCCAGCAGATACGGGGGGTCGAACACCGGGGAGCTGTTTTTT.

The V call is TRBV9, the J call TRBJ1-3; TRBD1 aligns across 8 bases. The CDR3 length is 17 residues. Trimming took 4 bases from V and 0 from J; bases not matched to a gene: 9. The germline CDR1 and CDR2 sequences are SGDLS and YYNGEE. This CDR3 reads CASSPRTGRHSGNTIYF. For the CDR3, the DNA is TGTGCCAGCAGCCCCCGGACAGGGCGCCACTCTGGAAACACCATATATTTT. The entire variable domain, with the rest obtained from reference TRBV9 and TRBJ1-3, is as follows: DSGVTQTPKHLITATGQRVTLRCSPRSGDLSVYWYQQSLDQGLQFLIQYYNGEERAKGNILERFSAQQFPDLHSELNLSSLELGDSALYFCASSPRTGRHSGNTIYFGEGSWLTVV.

The chain combines TRBV11-2 with TRBJ2-7; tentative D call: TRBD2 (5 bases). There are 14 residues in the CDR3. The V and J ends lost 5 bases and 4 bases respectively, with 15 bases between them. The V gene's germline CDR1 is SGHAT and CDR2 FQNNGV. CDR3 region: CASSSVRRSYEQYF. The CDR3 DNA is TGTGCCAGCAGCAGCGTGAGGAGGTCTTACGAGCAGTACTTC.

V is TRBV28 and J is TRBJ2-1; a weak D match, TRBD2 (6 bases). The CDR3 runs 14 residues. Trimming took off 7 bases at V and 4 bases at J, with 14 bases between the two ends. Germline CDR1 is MDHEN and CDR2 is SYDVKM. The CDR3 bases are TGTGCCAGCAATGGCGGGGTTGGGTACAATGAGCAGTTCTTC. Encoded protein: CASNGGVGYNEQFF.

J is TRBJ1-2 and V is TRBV7-9, with TRBD1 matching over 10 bases. Per germline, CDR1 SEHNR and CDR2 FQNEAQ (reference sequence). J was trimmed by 3 bases and V by 4 bases; bases with no gene match: 11. The CDR3 loop spans 17 amino acids. In nucleotides, the CDR3 is TGTGCCAGCAGCTACCTGACAGGGGGCCTTTCTTACTATGGCTACACCTTC. Amino acid sequence: CASSYLTGGLSYYGYTF.

This clone was counted between two and nine times. The J gene is TRBJ2-2, the V gene TRBV30; tentative D call: TRBD1 (5 bases). CDR1 and CDR2 (germline): GTSNPN, SVGIG (reference sequence). The CDR3 runs to 15 residues. Trimming removed 5 bases at V and 5 bases at J, with 18 bases between. The CDR3 here is CAWEYSGMGTGELFF. CDR3 DNA sequence: TGTGCCTGGGAGTATTCAGGGATGGGTACCGGGGAGCTGTTTTTT.

The V and J genes are TRBV7-9 and TRBJ2-5; TRBD1 is a possible D gene (6 bases). Per the germline V gene, CDR1 is SEHNR and CDR2 is FQNEAQ (reference sequence). V lost 8 bases and J lost 5, with 12 bases in between. This CDR3 spans 12 amino acids. The CDR3 here is CASGPGAETQYF. The CDR3 DNA reads as TGTGCCAGCGGGCCAGGGGCCGAGACCCAGTACTTC.

CDR3 residues: CASSQRTGAGETQYF. The CDR3 DNA sequence: TGTGCCAGCAGCCAGAGGACAGGGGCGGGAGAGACCCAGTACTTC. The gene calls are TRBV7-2 and TRBJ2-5; 9 bases agree with TRBD1. The length of the CDR3 is 15 residues. Germline CDR1 reads SGHTA; CDR2 reads FQGNSA. Trimming at V came to 5 bases and at J to 4 bases, leaving 8 bases not matched to a gene.

This clone has just a few counts. The chain links TRBV29-1 to TRBJ2-1, with 14 bases identical to TRBD2. The CDR3 length is 14 residues. The germline CDR1 and CDR2 sequences are SQVTM and ANQGSEA. The V segment lost 5 bases and the J segment 9 bases; nucleotides outside the gene matches: 6. CDR3 in DNA: TGCAGCGTTACAGGACTAGCGGGAGGTAGTGAGCAGTTCTTC. The encoded protein is CSVTGLAGGSEQFF.

There are a few counts of this clone. The V gene is TRBV28, the J gene TRBJ2-1; weak D call: TRBD2 (5 bases). Between the trimmed V and J ends, which lost 5 bases and 5 bases, there was a span of 16 bases. Germline CDR1 MDHEN, CDR2 SYDVKM. This CDR3 comprises 15 residues. The CDR3 DNA sequence: TGTGCCAGCAGTCCAGGACTGGCGCCCAACAATGAGCAGTTCTTC. Amino acid sequence: CASSPGLAPNNEQFF.

The rearrangement links TRBV9 to TRBJ1-2; TRBD1 matches 11 bases. This CDR3 is 15 amino acids long. The germline V gene encodes CDR1 SGDLS and CDR2 YYNGEE. Trimming cost V 2 bases and J 5 bases; bases outside gene matches: 5. CDR3 sequence (DNA): TGTGCCAGCAGCGTCAGGACAGGGGGCAAGTATGGCTACACCTTC. Its translation is CASSVRTGGKYGYTF.